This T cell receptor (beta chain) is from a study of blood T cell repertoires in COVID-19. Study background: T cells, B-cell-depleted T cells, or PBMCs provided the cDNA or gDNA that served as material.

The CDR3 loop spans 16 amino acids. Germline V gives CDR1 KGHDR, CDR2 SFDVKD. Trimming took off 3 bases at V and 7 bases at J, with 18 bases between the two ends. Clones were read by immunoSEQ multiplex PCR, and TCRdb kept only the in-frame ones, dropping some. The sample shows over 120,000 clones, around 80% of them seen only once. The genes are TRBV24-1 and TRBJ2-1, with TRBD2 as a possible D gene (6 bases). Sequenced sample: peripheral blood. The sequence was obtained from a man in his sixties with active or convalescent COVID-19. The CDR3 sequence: CATSDGDFSEDNEQFF. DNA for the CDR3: TGTGCCACCAGTGATGGGGACTTTAGCGAAGATAATGAGCAGTTCTTC.